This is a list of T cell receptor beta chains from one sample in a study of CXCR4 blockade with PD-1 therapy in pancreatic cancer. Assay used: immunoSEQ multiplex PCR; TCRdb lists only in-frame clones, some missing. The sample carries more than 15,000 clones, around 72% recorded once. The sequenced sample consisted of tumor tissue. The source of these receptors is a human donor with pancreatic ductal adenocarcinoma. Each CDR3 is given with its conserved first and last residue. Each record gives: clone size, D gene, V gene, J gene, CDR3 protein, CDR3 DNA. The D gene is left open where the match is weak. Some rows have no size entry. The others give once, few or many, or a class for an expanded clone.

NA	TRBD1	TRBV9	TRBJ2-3	CASSERGGQGYTDTQYF	TGTGCCAGCAGTGAAAGGGGCGGACAGGGGTACACAGATACGCAGTATTTT
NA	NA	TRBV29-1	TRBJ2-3	CSVLRASTDTQYF	TGCAGCGTTTTGAGAGCTAGCACAGATACGCAGTATTTT
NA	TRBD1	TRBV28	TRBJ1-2	CASSSHRGDGYTF	TGTGCCAGCAGTTCCCACAGGGGAGATGGCTACACCTTC
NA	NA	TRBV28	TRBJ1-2	CASTGANYGYTF	TGTGCCAGCACAGGGGCTAACTATGGCTACACCTTC
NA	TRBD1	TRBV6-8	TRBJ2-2	CASRHPTGYTGELFF	TGTGCCAGCAGACATCCGACAGGGTATACCGGGGAGCTGTTTTTT
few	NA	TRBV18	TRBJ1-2	CASSPWAEKGYTF	TGTGCCAGCTCACCATGGGCGGAGAAGGGCTACACCTTC
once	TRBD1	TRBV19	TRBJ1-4	CASRGTGLEKLFF	TGTGCCAGTAGGGGGACAGGGCTTGAAAAACTGTTTTTT
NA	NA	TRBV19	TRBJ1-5	CASSIEEGRSNQPQHF	TGTGCCAGTAGTATTGAAGAGGGCCGGAGCAATCAGCCCCAGCATTTT
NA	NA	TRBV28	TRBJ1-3	CASRGVDGNTIYF	TGTGCCAGCAGGGGGGTTGATGGAAACACCATATATTTT
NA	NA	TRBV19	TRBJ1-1	CASGTLRDTEAFF	TGTGCCAGTGGGACCCTGAGGGACACTGAAGCTTTCTTT
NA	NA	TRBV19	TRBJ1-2	CASSLLGQWGINGYTF	TGTGCCAGTAGTCTCCTGGGACAATGGGGTATTAATGGCTACACCTTC
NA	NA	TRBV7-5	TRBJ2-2	CASSILATGTGELFF	TGTGCCAGCAGCATACTAGCTACCGGCACCGGGGAGCTGTTTTTT
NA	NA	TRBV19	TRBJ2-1	CASSRSSRNEQFF	TGTGCCAGTAGTAGATCCAGCCGGAATGAGCAGTTCTTC
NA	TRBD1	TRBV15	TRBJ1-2	CATSREAGGPYGYTF	TGTGCCACCAGCAGAGAGGCAGGGGGCCCCTATGGCTACACCTTC
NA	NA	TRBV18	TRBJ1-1	CASSPQTAMNTEAFF	TGTGCCAGCTCACCTCAGACGGCTATGAACACTGAAGCTTTCTTT
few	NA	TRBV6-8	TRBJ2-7	CACAGQGRGEQYF	TGTGCCTGCGCGGGGCAGGGCAGGGGGGAGCAGTACTTC
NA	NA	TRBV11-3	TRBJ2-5	CASSLGQTGETQYF	TGTGCCAGCAGCCTAGGTCAAACGGGGGAGACCCAGTACTTC
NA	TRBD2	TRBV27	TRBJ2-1	CASSLWASGYNEQFF	TGTGCCAGCAGTTTATGGGCTAGCGGTTACAATGAGCAGTTCTTC
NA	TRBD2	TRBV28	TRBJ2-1	CASSLGVGLAGALDEQFF	TGTGCCAGCAGCCTAGGGGTGGGACTAGCGGGAGCGTTGGATGAGCAGTTCTTC
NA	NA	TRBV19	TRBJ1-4	CASSIGLWRPTTNEKLFF	TGTGCCAGTAGTATAGGGTTGTGGCGCCCTACAACTAATGAAAAACTGTTTTTT
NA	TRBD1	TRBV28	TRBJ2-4	CASSHGQDGNIQYF	TGTGCCAGCAGCCACGGACAGGACGGGAACATTCAGTACTTC
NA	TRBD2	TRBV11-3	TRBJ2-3	CASSLTSGRGPADTQYF	TGTGCCAGCAGCTTGACTAGCGGGAGGGGTCCGGCAGATACGCAGTATTTT
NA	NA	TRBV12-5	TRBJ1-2	CASAPQGSTPYGYTF	TGTGCTAGTGCTCCCCAAGGCTCAACCCCCTATGGCTACACCTTC
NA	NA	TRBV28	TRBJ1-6	CASSFQSNSYNSPLHF	TGTGCCAGCAGTTTTCAAAGTAATTCCTATAATTCACCCCTCCACTTT
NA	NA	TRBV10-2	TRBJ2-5	CASSESGRTQYF	TGCGCCAGCAGTGAGTCTGGTAGGACCCAGTACTTC
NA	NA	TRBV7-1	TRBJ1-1	CASSLNPGGNTEAFF	TGTGCCAGCAGCTTAAACCCCGGTGGGAACACTGAAGCTTTCTTT
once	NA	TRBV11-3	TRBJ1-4	CASSSTFGSGNEKLFF	TGTGCCAGCAGCTCTACGTTCGGCAGTGGAAATGAAAAACTGTTTTTT
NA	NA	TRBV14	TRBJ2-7	CASSQEWGAVEQYF	TGTGCCAGCAGCCAAGAATGGGGGGCAGTCGAGCAGTACTTC
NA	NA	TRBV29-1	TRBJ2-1	CSVEVGGGNEQFF	TGCAGCGTTGAGGTGGGAGGGGGCAATGAGCAGTTCTTC
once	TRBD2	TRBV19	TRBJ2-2	CASSRPRLAGVTGELFF	TGTGCCAGTAGTCGTCCCAGACTAGCGGGAGTGACCGGGGAGCTGTTTTTT
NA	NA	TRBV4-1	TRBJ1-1	CASSLRQGSTEAFF	TGCGCCAGCAGCCTACGGCAGGGATCCACTGAAGCTTTCTTT
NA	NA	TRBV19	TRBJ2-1	CASNTGRGGPYNEQFF	TGTGCCAGTAACACAGGTCGGGGAGGTCCGTACAATGAGCAGTTCTTC
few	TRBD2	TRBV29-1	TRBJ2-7	CSVVAGGPYEQYF	TGCAGCGTTGTAGCGGGAGGTCCCTACGAGCAGTACTTC
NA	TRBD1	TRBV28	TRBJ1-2	CASSDRGNYGYTF	TGTGCCAGCAGCGACAGGGGGAACTATGGCTACACCTTC
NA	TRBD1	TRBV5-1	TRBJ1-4	CASSQLTGGSDEKLFF	TGCGCCAGCAGCCAACTGACAGGGGGGTCCGATGAAAAACTGTTTTTT
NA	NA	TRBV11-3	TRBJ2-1	CASSLVVRGNEQFF	TGTGCCAGCAGCTTAGTGGTCAGGGGTAATGAGCAGTTCTTC
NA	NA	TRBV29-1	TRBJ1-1	CSVVAGRGHTEAFF	TGCAGCGTCGTAGCGGGGCGTGGACATACTGAAGCTTTCTTT
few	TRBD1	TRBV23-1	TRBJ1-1	CASSTGETTEAFF	TGCGCCAGCAGCACAGGGGAAACGACTGAAGCTTTCTTT
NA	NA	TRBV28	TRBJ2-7	CASRETGRSYEQYF	TGTGCCAGCAGAGAGACAGGGAGGTCCTACGAGCAGTACTTC
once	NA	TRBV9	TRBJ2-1	CASKPEGGPYNEQFF	TGTGCCAGCAAACCAGAGGGAGGTCCCTACAATGAGCAGTTCTTC
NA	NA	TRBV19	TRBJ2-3	CASSQDRTDTQYF	TGTGCCAGTAGCCAAGACAGGACAGATACGCAGTATTTT
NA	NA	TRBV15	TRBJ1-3	CATSRDLSSGAGNTIYF	TGTGCCACCAGCAGAGATCTTTCCAGCGGTGCTGGAAACACCATATATTTT
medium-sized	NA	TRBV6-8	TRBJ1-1	CASSYSPGADTEAFF	TGTGCCAGCAGTTACTCCCCAGGGGCTGACACTGAAGCTTTCTTT
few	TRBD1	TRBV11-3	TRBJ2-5	CASSPALGRGPETQYF	TGTGCCAGCAGCCCGGCGCTAGGCAGGGGGCCAGAGACCCAGTACTTC
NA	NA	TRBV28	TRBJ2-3	CASSRWPDTQYF	TGTGCCAGCAGTAGATGGCCAGATACGCAGTATTTT
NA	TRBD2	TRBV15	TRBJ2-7	CAISAFSGSTYEQYF	TGTGCCATCAGCGCCTTTAGCGGGAGTACTTACGAGCAGTACTTC
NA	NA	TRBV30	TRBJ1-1	CAWKGDTEAFF	TGTGCCTGGAAAGGGGACACTGAAGCTTTCTTT
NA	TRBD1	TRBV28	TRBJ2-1	CASSLYRGKNEQFF	TGTGCCAGCAGTTTGTACAGGGGGAAGAATGAGCAGTTCTTC
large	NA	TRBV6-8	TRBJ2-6	CAITPRQVAGANVLTF	TGTGCCATCACCCCCCGACAGGTGGCTGGGGCCAACGTCCTGACTTTC
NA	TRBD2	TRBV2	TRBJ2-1	CASSAPLRASGLNEQFF	TGTGCCAGCAGTGCTCCCCTAAGGGCTAGCGGGTTGAATGAGCAGTTCTTC